This T cell receptor (beta chain) was sequenced in a study of OX40 agonist ivuxolimab in advanced cancers. Study overall: An agonistic anti-OX40 (CD134) antibody, ivuxolimab, was used to treat the patients.

CDR1 and CDR2 (germline): SGHNT, YYREEE (reference sequence). This CDR3 is 15 amino acids long. V was cut by 2 bases and J by 1 base, with 10 bases left in between. The data were produced by immunoSEQ multiplex PCR, yet TCRdb's version contains in-frame clones alone and is incomplete. This sample yields about 100,000 clones, of which 90% are seen a single time; 0.31% belongs to the top ten. The chain couples TRBV5-4 to TRBJ2-4; D unresolved. The sequences come from CD4+ or CD8+ T cells sorted from blood, collected in a trial of the OX40 agonist ivuxolimab. This sequence originates from an adult with an advanced solid tumor such as melanoma, head and neck, liver or kidney cancer. The CDR3 protein is CASSFGGLAKNIQYF. The CDR3 DNA reads TGTGCCAGCAGCTTTGGTGGGCTGGCCAAAAACATTCAGTACTTC.